In its sample, the clone carrying this T cell receptor (beta chain) was seen many times. Antigen unknown. Donors were healthy Caucasian individuals from Russia aged roughly 6 to 95. The sample belongs to a study of blood T cells in healthy people across ages. Primed by a sample-barcoded 5' primer and a J-beta primer mix, a second PCR proceeded for roughly 6 to 12 cycles. A template-switch adaptor that had 12 random nucleotides put a tag on each cDNA molecule. Sequencing of every sample gave 3 million or more CDR3-containing paired-end reads. TCRdb re-called the 5' RACE reads with MiXCR, one entry per CDR3 protein. The table includes some 1.5 million distinct CDR3 sequences, under 30% detected once. V gave up 7 bases and J gave up 5 bases, with 9 bases separating them. The CDR3 extends over 11 amino acids. CDR1 is WNHNN, CDR2 SYGVQD, per germline (reference sequence). Findings and limits, study-wide: With age, beta diversity per million T cells declined roughly linearly, significantly by over 35.

The receptor's source is a woman aged 25 to 39 in good health. The chain carries TRBV10-1 and TRBJ2-7, with a possible D match to TRBD2 (6 bases). The sequencing sample was made of blood. In DNA, the CDR3 is TGCGCCAGCACGATAGCGGACGAGCAGTACTTC. This gives the protein CASTIADEQYF.